This entry is about one T cell receptor (beta chain). The antigen is unknown. With 60 Vbeta and 13 Jbeta primers, the PCR was carried out. The repertoire was sequenced with immunoSEQ multiplex PCR; TCRdb's copy has only in-frame clones and lacks some. The sample contains around 70,000 clones, roughly 89% of which appear only once. The source of the sample is a study of cytomegalovirus exposure and HLA in healthy donors. At the level of the study: Across a few hundred genotyped donors, about 80% landed in the Caucasian-associated ancestry cluster. Points from the study as a whole: According to the study, roughly 160 TCR beta chains were cytomegalovirus-associated. A later analysis found TCR association rates differed by HLA locus, highest for DRB1 and lowest for HLA-C.

The CDR3 is 15 residues long. Between the trimmed V and J ends, which lost 5 bases and 2 bases, there was a span of 16 bases. Looked up from germline, CDR1 is SGHTA and CDR2 is FQGNSA. While unrecorded immune exposures were likely, the donors were nominally healthy when sampled. This receptor was obtained from a woman aged 25 to 39 in good health and CMV-seronegative. Material: PBMCs. This chain joins TRBV7-2 and TRBJ2-7; D is perhaps TRBD1 (5 bases). CDR3 protein: CASSPAPGRAYEQYF. Here the CDR3 DNA reads TGTGCCAGCAGCCCCGCCCCGGGCAGGGCCTACGAGCAGTACTTC.